This T cell receptor (beta chain) was captured by sequencing in a study of a mutant IDH1 vaccine in newly diagnosed glioma. Study findings and constraints: Overall, about 92% of patients had vaccine-induced immune responses.

Sample time point: week 35, safety follow-up. In every dose of vaccine, 300 ug of mutant IDH1 20-mer peptide was given alongside topical imiquimod. The patients were given eight vaccinations, one each in weeks 1, 3, 5, 7, 11, 15, 19 and 23. Generated by immunoSEQ multiplex PCR, the TCRdb table keeps only in-frame clones and is missing some. This table has some 33,000 clones, 70% to 85% appearing once. Turning to this clone: As yet, its antigen is unknown.

Germline V gives CDR1 DFQATT, CDR2 SNEGSKA (reference sequence). V lost 4 bases to trimming and J lost 5 bases, with 8 bases between them. The CDR3 is 11 residues long. The starting material was PBMCs, obtained from a glioma patient whose treatment included an IDH1 peptide vaccine. The J gene is TRBJ1-1, the V gene TRBV20-1; D might be TRBD1 (5 bases). The TCR sequence derives from a man aged 30 to 39 with glioma. As DNA, the CDR3 is TGCAGTGCTATCGGGGGAACTGAAGCTTTCTTT. Its translation: CSAIGGTEAFF.